Listed below are T cell receptor beta chains from one sample, sequenced in a study of low-dose radiotherapy and immunotherapy resistance in tumors. From the reads, TCRdb called clonotypes with MiXCR, one entry per CDR3 protein. The table has tens of thousands of distinct CDR3 sequences, less than 30% seen once. The specimen comprised PBMCs, sampled before treatment. Receptors were obtained from a male donor with rectosigmoid adenocarcinoma. CDR3s include the opening cysteine and the closing phenylalanine or tryptophan. Each record gives: D gene, J gene, V gene, clone size, CDR3 protein, CDR3 DNA. D genes are given only for firm matches. A row's size may be missing; if present it is once, few, many or a size class.

.	TRBJ2-2	TRBV5-6	many	CASSLAGNTNTGELFF	TGTGCCAGCAGCTTGGCAGGGAACACGAACACCGGGGAGCTGTTTTTT
.	TRBJ1-6	TRBV12-3/TRBV12-4	many	CASSFQEVYNSPLHF	TGTGCCAGCAGTTTTCAGGAGGTTTATAATTCACCCCTCCACTTT
TRBD2	TRBJ2-1	TRBV4-2	.	CASSQAGTSGSGEQFF	TGTGCCAGCAGCCAAGCCGGGACTAGCGGGAGTGGTGAGCAGTTCTTC
.	TRBJ1-2	TRBV3-1	few	CASSGQDRLRDGYTF	TGTGCCAGCAGCGGCCAGGACAGACTAAGGGATGGCTACACCTTC
TRBD2	TRBJ2-7	TRBV18	many	CASSATSGGVREQYF	TGTGCCAGCTCGGCGACTAGCGGGGGGGTGAGGGAGCAGTACTTC
.	TRBJ2-3	TRBV4-1	.	CASSQELRGRGTDTQYF	TGCGCCAGCAGCCAAGAATTGAGGGGGAGGGGAACAGATACGCAGTATTTT
TRBD2	TRBJ2-5	TRBV7-2	many	CASSLVGGPGLAGAGEETQYF	TGTGCCAGCAGCTTAGTAGGCGGCCCGGGACTAGCGGGAGCTGGGGAAGAGACCCAGTACTTC
TRBD2	TRBJ2-3	TRBV7-8	medium-sized	CASSRGRTSWDTQYF	TGTGCCAGCAGCCGGGGAAGGACTAGTTGGGATACGCAGTATTTT
.	TRBJ2-4	TRBV27	many	CASRPWGEAKNIQYF	TGTGCCAGCAGGCCCTGGGGGGAGGCCAAAAACATTCAGTACTTC
.	TRBJ2-7	TRBV2	.	CVSSRPFSYEQYF	TGTGTCAGCAGCAGGCCATTCTCCTACGAGCAGTACTTC
.	TRBJ2-1	TRBV19	.	CASSISVLSSYNEQFF	TGTGCCAGTAGTATATCAGTACTCTCCTCCTACAATGAGCAGTTCTTC
.	TRBJ2-1	TRBV12-3/TRBV12-4	many	CASSLTSAGQFF	TGTGCCAGCAGTTTGACCAGCGCGGGCCAGTTCTTC
.	TRBJ1-1	TRBV28	.	CASRVRTSEAFF	TGTGCCAGCAGGGTCCGGACCTCTGAAGCTTTCTTT
TRBD2	TRBJ2-2	TRBV28	many	CASLAANTGELFF	TGTGCCAGTCTAGCGGCTAACACCGGGGAGCTGTTTTTT
TRBD1	TRBJ1-2	TRBV19	many	CASTPDRGRGYTF	TGTGCCAGTACCCCTGACAGGGGGCGAGGCTACACCTTC
.	TRBJ2-2	TRBV27	many	CASSPSGSGELFF	TGTGCCAGCAGTCCCTCCGGGTCCGGGGAGCTGTTTTTT
.	TRBJ2-7	TRBV25-1	many	CASSEVSYEQYF	TGTGCCAGCAGTGAAGTTTCCTACGAGCAGTACTTC
.	TRBJ2-2	TRBV6-8	.	CASSHWGVDTGELFFF	.
.	TRBJ2-3	TRBV5-4	.	CASSFGLSDTQYF	TGTGCCAGCAGTTTTGGACTGTCAGATACGCAGTATTTT
.	TRBJ2-3	TRBV6-2/TRBV6-3	many	CASSTSLYTQYF	TGTGCCAGCAGTACCTCACTATATACGCAGTATTTT
.	TRBJ2-1	TRBV27	many	CASRSRNSYNEQFF	TGTGCCAGCAGATCGCGGAACTCCTACAATGAGCAGTTCTTC
TRBD2	TRBJ2-7	TRBV14	many	CASSQRVGLAGVEQYF	TGTGCCAGCAGCCAAAGAGTCGGGCTAGCGGGAGTCGAGCAGTACTTC
.	TRBJ2-2	TRBV13	many	CASSPGATGELFF	TGTGCCAGCAGCCCAGGTGCCACCGGGGAGCTGTTTTTT
TRBD1	TRBJ1-1	TRBV19	many	CASSERQGVTEAFF	TGTGCCAGTAGTGAAAGACAGGGCGTTACTGAAGCTTTCTTT
.	TRBJ2-2	TRBV28	.	CASRRAPGELFF	TGTGCCAGCAGGAGGGCCCCCGGGGAGCTGTTTTTT
TRBD1	TRBJ2-1	TRBV11-2	.	CASRPYTGTGGNEQFF	TGTGCCAGCAGACCATATACCGGGACAGGGGGCAATGAGCAGTTCTTC
TRBD2	TRBJ2-7	TRBV30	many	CAWSGLAEMYEQYF	TGTGCCTGGAGCGGACTAGCGGAGATGTACGAGCAGTACTTC
.	TRBJ1-5	TRBV20-1	many	CSATGTYRDQPQHF	TGCAGTGCTACAGGGACATACCGGGATCAGCCCCAGCATTTT
TRBD1	TRBJ2-1	TRBV5-1	many	CASSLTGDRYNEQFF	TGCGCCAGCAGCTTAACAGGGGATCGCTACAATGAGCAGTTCTTC
.	TRBJ2-2	TRBV6-2/TRBV6-3	many	CASSYSFFEGELFF	TGTGCCAGCAGTTACTCGTTCTTCGAGGGGGAGCTGTTTTTT
.	TRBJ2-6	TRBV19	.	CASSIVIGGSSGANVLTF	TGTGCCAGTAGTATAGTAATAGGAGGGAGCTCTGGGGCCAACGTCCTGACTTTC
.	TRBJ1-2	TRBV7-2	few	CASSLGDGGDGYTF	TGTGCCAGCAGCTTAGGGGACGGGGGTGATGGCTACACCTTC
.	TRBJ1-2	TRBV30	.	CACLTSNYGYTF	TGTGCCTGCCTCACATCTAACTATGGCTACACCTTC
.	TRBJ1-3	TRBV7-6	many	CASSFDRTTTIYF	TGTGCCAGCAGCTTCGACCGGACTACCACCATATATTTT
TRBD2	TRBJ2-3	TRBV6-2/TRBV6-3	many	CASSIAGTSTDTQYF	TGTGCCAGCAGCATAGCGGGGACAAGCACAGATACGCAGTATTTT
.	TRBJ2-3	TRBV6-6	many	CASSEEGFRAGDTDTQYF	TGTGCCAGCAGTGAAGAGGGGTTTAGGGCAGGGGACACAGATACGCAGTATTTT
TRBD1	TRBJ2-4	TRBV7-2	.	CDSSWTGGAKNIQYF	TGTGACAGCAGTTGGACAGGGGGAGCCAAAAACATTCAGTACTTC
.	TRBJ2-7	TRBV29-1	medium-sized	CSVVRGNTYEQYF	TGCAGCGTTGTAAGGGGAAATACCTACGAGCAGTACTTC
.	TRBJ2-1	TRBV28	.	CASSWGRNEQFF	TGTGCCAGCAGTTGGGGTCGCAATGAGCAGTTCTTC